Given below is one T cell receptor beta chain in context. What it recognizes is unknown. CDR3 length: 12 residues. The germline V and J ends were trimmed by 4 bases and 3 bases, with 10 bases remaining between them. Germline CDR1 reads SQVTM; CDR2 reads ANQGSEA. The data are from a study of T cell responses to AZD1222 COVID-19 vaccine. Regarding the study as a whole: Only five or six individuals given AZD1222 were seropositive at baseline. Vaccine-associated CD4 TCRs spanned spike, dominant at 160-218 and 743-854.

This table comes from immunoSEQ multiplex PCR, and its TCRdb copy is limited to in-frame clones, with some not included. This repertoire shows about 180,000 clones, over 80% found once; its top ten account for under 2.5%. This TCR was recovered from an adult in good health. The J gene is TRBJ2-7, the V gene TRBV29-1; D is perhaps TRBD2 (5 bases). The starting material was peripheral blood, obtained on day 0 of AZD1222 vaccination. CDR3 protein: CSVVSGDYEQYF. CDR3 DNA: TGCAGCGTTGTTTCCGGGGACTACGAGCAGTACTTC.